Following are 20 T cell receptor beta chains from one sample sequenced in a study of blood T cell repertoires in COVID-19. Here immunoSEQ multiplex PCR was the method, and the copy in TCRdb shows in-frame clones only, minus some. The sample lists around 60,000 clones, approximately 77% occurring once. Material for sequencing was peripheral blood. These receptors were obtained from a human donor in a cohort sampled during active COVID-19.

This clone came up many times. The chain combines TRBV7-8 with TRBJ2-7, with 8 bases that match TRBD1. CDR1 is SGHVS and CDR2 is FQNEAQ in the germline V gene. This CDR3 has 14 amino acids. V gave up 4 bases and J gave up 6 bases; unmatched junction bases: 8. The CDR3 DNA reads as TGTGCCAGCAGCTCGATCCGGACAGGGCGCGAGCAGTACTTC. It codes for CASSSIRTGREQYF.

The genes are TRBV11-2 and TRBJ1-6; 7 nucleotides align to TRBD1. This CDR3 comprises 16 residues. V was pared by 5 bases and J by 8 bases, with 12 bases of the junction left unmatched. Germline V gene data show CDR1 as SGHAT and CDR2 as FQNNGV. As DNA, the CDR3 is TGTGCCAGCAGCCTCATCGACAGGACAGGAGATTCACCCCTCCACTTT. It codes for CASSLIDRTGDSPLHF.

The chain uses TRBV3-1 (or the pseudogene TRBV3-2) and TRBJ1-1, with unresolved D. The V gene lost 3 bases and the J gene lost 3 bases, with 14 bases spanning the gap. The V gene's germline CDR1 is LGHDT and CDR2 YNNKEL (reference sequence). The CDR3 covers 15 residues. For the CDR3, the DNA is TGTGCCAGCAGCCAGGGTGGCGGAACTTACACTGAAGCTTTCTTT. Translating gives CASSQGGGTYTEAFF.

DNA of the CDR3: TGTGCCGCAGGGTTATTCTCGAATGGCTACACCTTC. Translation gives CAAGLFSNGYTF. The rearrangement uses TRBV19 and TRBJ1-2; D is possibly TRBD1 (5 bases). The CDR3 consists of 12 residues. The V and J ends lost 11 bases and 6 bases respectively, with 16 bases between them. The germline V gene has CDR1 LNHDA and CDR2 SQIVND (reference sequence).

This chain links TRBV7-2 with TRBJ2-5; no firm D call. The ends were cut back, 1 base at V and 0 bases at J, with 6 bases in the middle. This CDR3 is built from 14 residues. In germline, CDR1 is SGHTA, CDR2 FQGNSA. This CDR3 is CASSLGNYQETQYF. The CDR3 nucleotides are TGTGCCAGCAGCTTAGGTAATTACCAAGAGACCCAGTACTTC.

The chain links TRBV5-4 to TRBJ2-3; 7 nucleotides agree with TRBD2. Germline V lookup: CDR1 SGHNT, CDR2 YYREEE (reference sequence). The CDR3 covers 12 residues. J gave up 8 bases and V 6 bases, and 6 bases lay outside the gene matches. The CDR3 reads CASTPWGGTQYF. CDR3 coding DNA: TGTGCCAGCACCCCGTGGGGGGGTACGCAGTATTTT. The variable domain in full, with the rest retrieved from reference TRBV5-4 and TRBJ2-3, is ETGVTQSPTHLIKTRGQQVTLRCSSQSGHNTVSWYQQALGQGPQFIFQYYREEENGRGNFPPRFSGLQFPNYSSELNVNALELDDSALYLCASTPWGGTQYFGPGTRLTVL.

V and J are TRBV2 and TRBJ2-3; no reliable D call. V lost 11 bases and J 1 base, leaving 16 bases between the germline ends. CDR1 SNHLY and CDR2 FYNNEI come from the germline V gene. This CDR3 contains 14 residues. The CDR3 region has the DNA TGTGCCTCCAGCGACTTCCGGGGCACAGATACGCAGTATTTT. It specifies CASSDFRGTDTQYF.

The chain employs TRBV27 and TRBJ2-5; maybe TRBD2 (6 bases). This CDR3 contains 13 residues. V gave up 8 bases and J gave up 1 base, with 11 bases separating them. The germline V gene has CDR1 MNHEY and CDR2 SMNVEV (reference sequence). CDR3: CASGGTIQETQYF. In DNA, the CDR3 is TGTGCCAGCGGGGGGACCATCCAAGAGACCCAGTACTTC.

In its sample, this clone was seen once. The chain has TRBV12-3 or TRBV12-4 and TRBJ2-1, with D unresolved. Trimming stripped 6 bases from V and 9 bases from J, with 12 bases between. This CDR3 comprises 12 residues. The CDR3 reads CASSLLRGEQFF. The CDR3 DNA follows: TGTGCCAGCAGCCTCCTCCGAGGTGAGCAGTTCTTC.

V usage is TRBV28 and J usage is TRBJ1-3; D is perhaps TRBD1 (6 bases). The CDR3 is 13 amino acids. V was pared by 8 bases and J by 1 base, with 9 bases between. Germline CDR1 is MDHEN and CDR2 is SYDVKM. The CDR3, as DNA: TGTGCCAGCGTAACAGGGTCTGGAAACACCATATATTTT. Protein sequence: CASVTGSGNTIYF.

The chain joins TRBV19 to TRBJ1-1; D remains ambiguous. V was trimmed by 6 bases and J by 1 base, leaving 12 bases between them. This CDR3 is built from 14 residues. Germline values: CDR1 LNHDA, CDR2 SQIVND (reference sequence). CDR3 amino acids: CASRLSGRNTEAFF. For the CDR3, the DNA is TGTGCCAGTAGATTGAGCGGAAGGAACACTGAAGCTTTCTTT.

CDR3 in DNA: TGTGCCAGCAGTTTATTGCGGCTAGCGGGGAGTCTGTACAATGAGCAGTTCTTC. Its protein product is CASSLLRLAGSLYNEQFF. This chain connects TRBV28 to TRBJ2-1; 9 bases match TRBD2. With 1 base clipped from V and 4 bases from J, the junction kept 11 bases outside the gene matches. The germline V gene has CDR1 MDHEN and CDR2 SYDVKM. The CDR3 length is 18 residues.

This clone was seen just once. This rearrangement joins TRBV7-2 to TRBJ1-1; weak D call: TRBD1 (6 bases). Per germline, CDR1 SGHTA and CDR2 FQGNSA. Trimming removed 3 bases from V and 5 bases from J, with 16 bases in between. This CDR3 has 15 residues. CDR3 DNA sequence: TGTGCCAGCAGCTTCTTCACTCAGGGGTTAACTGAAGCTTTCTTT. Amino acids: CASSFFTQGLTEAFF.

This clone was seen just once. The chain has TRBV10-1 and TRBJ1-3; D remains unclear. The CDR3 covers 15 residues. V lost 3 bases and J lost 2, with 11 bases in between. Germline V gene lookup returns CDR1 WNHNN and CDR2 SYGVQD (reference sequence). Here the CDR3 DNA reads TGCGCCAGCAGTGAATCCGGCGGTACTGGAAACACCATATATTTT. Its translation: CASSESGGTGNTIYF.

V is TRBV12-5 and J is TRBJ2-7, with D tentatively TRBD1 (6 bases). Trimming cost V 0 bases and J 10 bases, with 13 bases left between them. Germline V gives CDR1 LGHNT, CDR2 FRNRAP. The length of the CDR3 is 13 residues. The CDR3 loop is CASGLVSGAHQYF. CDR3 DNA: TGTGCTAGTGGTTTGGTCTCAGGGGCCCATCAGTACTTC.

V is TRBV4-1 and J is TRBJ2-3; tentative D call: TRBD1 (5 bases). The CDR3 extends over 15 amino acids. Per germline, CDR1 MGHRA and CDR2 YSYEKL. V shed 0 bases and J shed 5 bases, with 12 bases lying between them. CDR3 bases: TGCGCCAGCAGCCAAGATGGGGCCCCCGTAGATACGCAGTATTTT. Its protein is CASSQDGAPVDTQYF.

This clone showed up just once. The chain is built from TRBV5-1 and TRBJ2-1; 14 positions agree with TRBD2. Germline CDR1 reads SGHRS; CDR2 reads YFSETQ. Losses at the gene ends were 4 bases for V and 4 bases for J; bases not matched to a gene: 7. The CDR3 covers 17 residues. CDR3 bases: TGCGCCAGCAGCCCCGGACTAGCGGGAGGTCGATACAATGAGCAGTTCTTC. This translates into CASSPGLAGGRYNEQFF.

The J gene is TRBJ2-3, the V gene TRBV10-2; 7 nucleotides agree with TRBD2. The CDR3 spans 14 residues. The V gene end was trimmed by 10 bases and the J gene end by 7 bases; junction bases not matched to a gene: 14. The germline CDR1 and CDR2 sequences are WSHSY and SAAADI. CDR3 in DNA: TGCGCCACTACCAGTACTACTAGCGAACATACGCAGTATTTT. It is translated as CATTSTTSEHTQYF.

This clone was detected only a few times. The chain couples TRBV7-2 to TRBJ1-1, with D maybe TRBD1 (6 bases). V was shortened by 4 bases and J by 11 bases, with 17 bases between the two germline ends. This CDR3 is built from 13 residues. In germline, CDR1 is SGHTA, CDR2 FQGNSA. CDR3 nucleotides: TGTGCCAGCAGCTCCGAACAGGGTTTTAGGGCTTTCTTT. Translating gives CASSSEQGFRAFF.

The J gene is TRBJ1-4, the V gene TRBV2; no clear D gene. Germline V gene lookup returns CDR1 SNHLY and CDR2 FYNNEI. This CDR3 has 11 residues. V lost 6 bases and J 4 bases, leaving 3 bases between the germline ends. The DNA of the CDR3 is TGTGCCAGCAGCTTTAATGAAAAACTGTTTTTT. The encoded protein is CASSFNEKLFF.